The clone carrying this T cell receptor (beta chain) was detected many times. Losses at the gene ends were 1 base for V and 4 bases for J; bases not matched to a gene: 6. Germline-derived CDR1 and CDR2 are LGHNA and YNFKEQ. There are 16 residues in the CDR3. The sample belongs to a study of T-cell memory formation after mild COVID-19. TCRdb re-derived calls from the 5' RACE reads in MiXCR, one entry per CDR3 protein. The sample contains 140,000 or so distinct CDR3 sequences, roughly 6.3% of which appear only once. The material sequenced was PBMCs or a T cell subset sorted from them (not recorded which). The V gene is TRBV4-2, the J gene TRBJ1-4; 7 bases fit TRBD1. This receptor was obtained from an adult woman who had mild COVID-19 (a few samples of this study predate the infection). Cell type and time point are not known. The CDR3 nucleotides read TGTGCCAGCAGCCAAGCCGCACAGGGGAATAATGAAAAACTGTTTTTT. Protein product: CASSQAAQGNNEKLFF.